This T cell receptor (beta chain) was identified in a study of blood T cells in healthy people across ages. The germline V gene encodes CDR1 SGHTA and CDR2 FQGTGA. The CDR3 sequence is 15 residues long. Study-wide results and caveats: A roughly linear fall in TCR beta diversity per million T cells was seen with increasing age.

A word on this clonotype: The antigen is not known. At one end, the junction sequence differs from germline, possibly due to a read error.

A sample-barcoded 5' primer and a J-beta primer mix were used in a second PCR of roughly 7 to 11 cycles. In TCRdb, the 5' RACE reads were re-called with MiXCR into one record per CDR3 protein. This sample yields about 930,000 distinct CDR3 sequences, of which almost 30% are seen a single time; 10% belongs to the top ten. These same data were also listed under a study on T cells of mothers and their children. Per that paper: At roughly 1.6 ug per 15 ul, all of the extracted RNA went into cDNA synthesis.

The chain uses TRBV7-3 and TRBJ2-7; 9 bases fit TRBD1. The receptor was isolated from a woman in her thirties or forties in good health. The specimen was blood. The CDR3 region has the DNA TGTGCCAGCAACTTAACTCCCGGACAGGGGTACGAGCAGTACTTC. This codes for CASNLTPGQGYEQYF.